This T cell receptor beta chain originates from a study of shared clonotypes between healthy human individuals. Turning to the study itself: Donors, aged 18 to 49, were a couple of women and three men. General study points: The low donor count limited represented genetic and exposure-history diversity. The study sampled only blood, and tissue repertoires likely differ.

As regards this clone: The antigen remains undetermined.

With 4 bases clipped from V and 5 bases from J, the junction kept 12 bases outside the gene matches. Germline V gene data show CDR1 as SQVTM and CDR2 as ANQGSEA. This CDR3 has 15 amino acids. Sequenced by immunoSEQ multiplex PCR; TCRdb stores in-frame clones only, minus some. The table records 530,000 or so clones, approximately 79% of them present only once. Sequencing was performed on PBMCs. The receptor comes from a woman aged 40 to 50 in good health. Some clones in this sample may be carry-over from other donors' samples. V gene TRBV29-1 combines with J gene TRBJ2-3, with TRBD1 matching over 7 bases. CDR3 sequence (DNA): TGCAGCGTTGCCCAAACAGGGGCTTGGGGAGATACGCAGTATTTT. Translated: CSVAQTGAWGDTQYF.